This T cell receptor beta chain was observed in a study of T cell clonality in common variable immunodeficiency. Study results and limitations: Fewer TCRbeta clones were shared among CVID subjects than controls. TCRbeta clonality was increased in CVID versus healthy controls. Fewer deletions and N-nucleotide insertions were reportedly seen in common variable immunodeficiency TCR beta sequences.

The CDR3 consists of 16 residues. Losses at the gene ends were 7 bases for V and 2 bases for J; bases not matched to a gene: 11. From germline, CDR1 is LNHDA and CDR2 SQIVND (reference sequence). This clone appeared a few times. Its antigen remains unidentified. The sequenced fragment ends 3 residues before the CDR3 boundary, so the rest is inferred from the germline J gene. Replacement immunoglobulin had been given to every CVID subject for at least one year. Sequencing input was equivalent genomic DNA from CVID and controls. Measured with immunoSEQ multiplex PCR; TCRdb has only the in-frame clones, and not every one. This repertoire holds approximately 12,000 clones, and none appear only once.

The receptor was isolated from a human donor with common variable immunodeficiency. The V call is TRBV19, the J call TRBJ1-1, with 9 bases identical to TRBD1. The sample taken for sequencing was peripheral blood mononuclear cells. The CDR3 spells CASTPRGQGLNTEAFF. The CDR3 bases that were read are TGTGCCAGTACCCCTAGGGGACAGGGCCTTAACACTGAA.